The sequence of this TCR beta chain was determined in a study of blood T cell repertoires in COVID-19. Looking at the study overall: PBMCs, B-cell-depleted T cells, or T cells provided the cDNA or gDNA that made up the material.

In the original workflow: Estimated nucleated cell counts came from reference gene primer amplification. The protocol was immunoSEQ multiplex PCR, while the TCRdb copy is restricted to in-frame clones and leaves out a portion. That table gives V, J and clone size, and the DNA gave D and trimming. The sample yields under 150,000 clones, roughly nine tenths seen once. The CDR3 spans 13 residues. V was pared by 4 bases and J by 4 bases, with 10 bases between. Germline V lookup: CDR1 LNHDA, CDR2 SQIVND (reference sequence). This chain links TRBV19 with TRBJ1-2, with a possible D match to TRBD1 (5 bases). The TCR was taken from a man aged 60 to 69 with COVID-19, enrolled during active disease. The specimen sequenced was peripheral blood. CDR3 sequence (DNA): TGTGCCAGTAGTAAGGACACGGGCTATGGCTACACCTTC. This codes for CASSKDTGYGYTF.